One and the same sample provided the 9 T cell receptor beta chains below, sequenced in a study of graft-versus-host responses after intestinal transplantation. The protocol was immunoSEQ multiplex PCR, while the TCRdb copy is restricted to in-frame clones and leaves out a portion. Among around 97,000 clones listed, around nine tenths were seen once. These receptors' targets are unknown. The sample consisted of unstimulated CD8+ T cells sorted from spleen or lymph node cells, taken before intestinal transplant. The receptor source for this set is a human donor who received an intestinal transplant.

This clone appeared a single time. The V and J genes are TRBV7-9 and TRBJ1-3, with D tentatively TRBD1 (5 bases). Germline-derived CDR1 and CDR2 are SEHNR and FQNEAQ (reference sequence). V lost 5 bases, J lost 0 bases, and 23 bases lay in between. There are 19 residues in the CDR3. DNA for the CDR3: TGTGCCAGCAGCCGAAGCTGGGGGAAACCTTCGCACTCTGGAAACACCATATATTTT. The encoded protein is CASSRSWGKPSHSGNTIYF.

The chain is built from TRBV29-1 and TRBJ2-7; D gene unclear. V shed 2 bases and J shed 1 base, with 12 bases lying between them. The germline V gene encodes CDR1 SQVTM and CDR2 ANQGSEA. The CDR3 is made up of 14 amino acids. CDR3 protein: CSVEWYTGSYEQYF. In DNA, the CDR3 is TGCAGCGTTGAATGGTATACGGGTTCCTACGAGCAGTACTTC.

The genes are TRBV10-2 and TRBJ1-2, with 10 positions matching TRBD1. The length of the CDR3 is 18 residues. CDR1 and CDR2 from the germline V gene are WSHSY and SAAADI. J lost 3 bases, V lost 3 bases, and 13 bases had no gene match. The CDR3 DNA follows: TGCGCCAGCAGTGAACCAGGGACAGGGGACACTATAGACTATGGCTACACCTTC. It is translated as CASSEPGTGDTIDYGYTF.

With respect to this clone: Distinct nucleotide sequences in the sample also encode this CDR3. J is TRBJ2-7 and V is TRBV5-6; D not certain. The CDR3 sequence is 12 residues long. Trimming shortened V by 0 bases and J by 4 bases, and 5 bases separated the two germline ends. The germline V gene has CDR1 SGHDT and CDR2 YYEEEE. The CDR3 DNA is TGTGCCAGCAGCTTGGGAAATTACGAGCAGTACTTC. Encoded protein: CASSLGNYEQYF.

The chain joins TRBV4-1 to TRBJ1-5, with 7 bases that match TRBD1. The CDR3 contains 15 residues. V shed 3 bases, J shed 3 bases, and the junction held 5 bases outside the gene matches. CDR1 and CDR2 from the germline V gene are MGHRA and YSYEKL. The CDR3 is CASSQGTDYNQPQHF. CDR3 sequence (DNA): TGCGCCAGCAGCCAGGGGACAGATTACAATCAGCCCCAGCATTTT.

The CDR3 spells CASSQEQGGGTEAFF. In DNA form, the CDR3 reads TGTGCCAGCAGCCAAGAGCAAGGGGGAGGCACTGAAGCTTTCTTT. The gene calls are TRBV4-2 and TRBJ1-1, with a possible D match to TRBD1 (6 bases). This CDR3 comprises 15 residues. V lost 0 bases to trimming and J lost 4 bases, with 12 bases between them. Per the germline V gene, CDR1 is LGHNA and CDR2 is YNFKEQ.

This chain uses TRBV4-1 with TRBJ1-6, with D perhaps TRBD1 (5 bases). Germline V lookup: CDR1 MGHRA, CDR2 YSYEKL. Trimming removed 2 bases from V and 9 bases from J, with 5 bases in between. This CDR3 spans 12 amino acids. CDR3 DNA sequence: TGCGCCAGCAGCCAACAGGGTTCACCCCTCCACTTT. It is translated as CASSQQGSPLHF.

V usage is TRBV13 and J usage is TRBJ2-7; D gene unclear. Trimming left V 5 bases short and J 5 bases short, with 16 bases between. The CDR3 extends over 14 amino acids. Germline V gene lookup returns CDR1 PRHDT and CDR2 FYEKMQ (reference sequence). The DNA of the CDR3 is TGTGCCAGCAGCCCCCACATGACCGCCGACGAGCAGTACTTC. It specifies CASSPHMTADEQYF.

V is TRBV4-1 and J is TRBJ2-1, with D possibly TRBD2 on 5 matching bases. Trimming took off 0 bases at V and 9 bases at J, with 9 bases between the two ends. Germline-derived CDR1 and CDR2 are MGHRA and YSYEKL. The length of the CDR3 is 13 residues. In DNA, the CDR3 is TGCGCCAGCAGCCAAGATCCTAGCCGTGAGCAGTTCTTC. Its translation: CASSQDPSREQFF.